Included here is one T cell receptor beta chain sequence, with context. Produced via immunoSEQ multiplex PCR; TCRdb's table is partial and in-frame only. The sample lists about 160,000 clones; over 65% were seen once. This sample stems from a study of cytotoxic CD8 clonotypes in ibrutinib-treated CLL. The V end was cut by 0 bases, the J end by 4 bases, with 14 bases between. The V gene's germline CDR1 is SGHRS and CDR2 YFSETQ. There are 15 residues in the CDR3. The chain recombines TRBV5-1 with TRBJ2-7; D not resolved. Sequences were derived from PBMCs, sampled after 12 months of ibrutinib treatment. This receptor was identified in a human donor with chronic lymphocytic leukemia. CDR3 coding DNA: TGCGCCAGCAGCTTGGAGGCAGGTGCCGGGTACGAGCAGTACTTC. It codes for CASSLEAGAGYEQYF.